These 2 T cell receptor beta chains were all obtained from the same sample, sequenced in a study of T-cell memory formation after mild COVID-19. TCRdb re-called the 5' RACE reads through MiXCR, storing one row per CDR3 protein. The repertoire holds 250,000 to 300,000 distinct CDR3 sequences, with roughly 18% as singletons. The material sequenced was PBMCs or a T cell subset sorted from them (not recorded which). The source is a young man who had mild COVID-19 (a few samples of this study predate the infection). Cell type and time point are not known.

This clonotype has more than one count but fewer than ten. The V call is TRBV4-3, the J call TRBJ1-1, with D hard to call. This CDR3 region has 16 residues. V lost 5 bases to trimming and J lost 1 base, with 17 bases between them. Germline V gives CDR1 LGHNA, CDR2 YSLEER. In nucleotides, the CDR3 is TGCGCCAGCAGCGCAACCAGGAAGACTGCGAACACTGAAGCTTTCTTT. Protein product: CASSATRKTANTEAFF.

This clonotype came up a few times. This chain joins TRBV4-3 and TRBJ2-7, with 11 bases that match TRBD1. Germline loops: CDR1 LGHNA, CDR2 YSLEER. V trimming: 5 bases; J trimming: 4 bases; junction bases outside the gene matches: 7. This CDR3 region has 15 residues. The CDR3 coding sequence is TGCGCCAGCAGCACTCGGACAGGGGGCATTTACGAGCAGTACTTC. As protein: CASSTRTGGIYEQYF.